One TCR beta chain is described in this entry. Its target is unknown. Mismatch with germline at one junction end may stem from a read error. The authors ran a second PCR of roughly 6 to 12 cycles using a sample-barcoded 5' primer and a J-beta primer mix. All cDNA molecules were each tagged by a template-switch adaptor with 12 random nucleotides. One entry per CDR3 protein, called by TCRdb with MiXCR from the 5' RACE reads. Counted here are about 650,000 distinct CDR3 sequences, roughly 30% occurring once; the ten biggest clones make up 15% to 17%. These data come from a study of blood T cells in healthy people across ages. Study results and caveats: Researchers said unsorted PBMCs prevented a conclusive naive versus antigen-experienced comparison. Older age coincided with a roughly linear decline in TCR beta diversity per million T cells. It was the long-lived donors that had more naive CD4+ cells and higher diversity than aged donors.

The source material was blood. The source of this sequence is a woman older than 75 in good health.

The CDR3 here is CASSLAQLGEQFF. The CDR3 nucleotides are TGCGCCAGCAGCTTAGCGCAACTGGGTGAGCAGTTCTTC. The chain has TRBV7-2 and TRBJ2-1; tentative D call: TRBD2 (5 bases). From germline, CDR1 is SGHTA and CDR2 FQGNSA. The CDR3 is 13 amino acids.